The 11 T cell receptor beta chains below were found in one sample sequenced in a study of CD8 T cells in ankylosing spondylitis. Notes on the study in general: Fewer than ten highly homologous variants made up a TCR beta motif that seemed to typify ankylosing spondylitis blood.

Antigens for these TCRs are unknown. TCRdb re-analysed the 5' RACE reads in MiXCR, keeping a single row per CDR3 protein. This sample carries 200,000 to 250,000 distinct CDR3 sequences, around 19% of them seen once, and the ten largest clones take about 42%. Sequenced material: blood, either unsorted or a sorted T cell fraction (not recorded which). Receptors originate from a male donor with ankylosing spondylitis.

This clonotype was counted between two and nine times. The chain has TRBV14 and TRBJ1-2, with 7 bases lining up with TRBD1. V lost 3 bases and J lost 12; bases outside the gene matches: 10. The CDR3 extends over 13 amino acids. The germline V gene encodes CDR1 SGHDN and CDR2 FVKESK. As DNA, the CDR3 is TGTGCCAGCAGCCAGGGGGACAGAGTGAGGGACACCTTC. Its translation is CASSQGDRVRDTF.

There are a few counts of this clonotype. This chain connects TRBV3-1 to TRBJ2-1; the D gene is possibly TRBD1 (6 bases). The germline V gene encodes CDR1 LGHDT and CDR2 YNNKEL (reference sequence). Trimming removed 1 base from V and 8 bases from J, with 15 bases in between. The CDR3 contains 15 residues. The CDR3 DNA reads TGTGCCAGCAGCCAAGGTGGCAGGGGTTTCGATGAGCAGTTCTTC. Amino acid sequence: CASSQGGRGFDEQFF.

As regards this clonotype: Germline and junction disagree at one end, which may indicate a read error. The V call is TRBV3-1, the J call TRBJ1-1, with unresolved D. The length of the CDR3 is 16 residues. Germline-derived CDR1 and CDR2 are LGHDT and YNNKEL (reference sequence). CDR3 sequence: CASSPNLNLMNTEAYF. DNA for the CDR3: TGTGCCAGCAGCCCCAACCTCAACCTGATGAACACTGAAGCTTACTTT.

The rearrangement uses TRBV19 and TRBJ2-1, with D tentatively TRBD2 (7 bases). The CDR3 has 14 amino acids. Germline CDR1 and CDR2: LNHDA and SQIVND (reference sequence). V lost 8 bases and J lost 6, with 17 bases in between. The CDR3 DNA sequence: TGTGCCAGTTCCCAGGGAGGGGGACCCAATGAGCAGTTCTTC. Its protein is CASSQGGGPNEQFF.

This sequence joins TRBV5-6 and TRBJ1-2; 9 positions agree with TRBD1. CDR3 length: 14 amino acids. The J segment lost 3 bases and the V segment lost 4 bases, leaving 4 bases of the junction unmatched. Germline V CDR1 and CDR2: SGHDT, YYEEEE. CDR3 sequence reads: CASSAGQGHYGYTF. The CDR3 nucleotides are TGTGCCAGCAGCGCGGGACAGGGCCACTATGGCTACACCTTC. Complete variable domain (other parts from reference TRBV5-6 and TRBJ1-2): DAGVTQSPTHLIKTRGQQVTLRCSPKSGHDTVSWYQQALGQGPQFIFQYYEEEERQRGNFPDRFSGHQFPNYSSELNVNALLLGDSALYLCASSAGQGHYGYTFGSGTRLTVV.

The chain links TRBV7-8 to TRBJ2-7; 8 nucleotides agree with TRBD1. The CDR3 totals 16 residues. The V gene's germline CDR1 is SGHVS and CDR2 FQNEAQ. After removal of 4 bases from V and 6 bases from J, the junction contained 14 bases not matched to a gene. The CDR3 coding sequence is TGTGCCAGCAGCTCTTACGGACAGGGAATACTCTTCGAGCAGTACTTC. It is translated as CASSSYGQGILFEQYF. The complete variable domain, with remaining parts taken from reference TRBV7-8 and TRBJ2-7, reads GAGVSQSPRYKVAKRGQDVALRCDPISGHVSLFWYQQALGQGPEFLTYFQNEAQLDKSGLPSDRFFAERPEGSVSTLKIQRTQQEDSAVYLCASSSYGQGILFEQYFGPGTRLTVT.

The V call is TRBV20-1, the J call TRBJ2-5; the match to TRBD1 covers 8 bases. The CDR3 sequence is 16 residues long. V shed 5 bases, J shed 5 bases, and the junction held 16 bases outside the gene matches. Germline CDR1 reads DFQATT; CDR2 reads SNEGSKA (reference sequence). The CDR3 loop reads CSAHRLDRGDAETQYF. The CDR3 nucleotides read TGCAGTGCTCATCGCCTCGACAGGGGCGATGCGGAGACCCAGTACTTC.

This clonotype was found many times. The chain links TRBV5-5 to TRBJ2-7; D remains ambiguous. Germline CDR1 is SGHKS and CDR2 is YYEKEE (reference sequence). The V and J ends lost 0 bases and 3 bases respectively, with 7 bases between them. The CDR3 length is 13 residues. CDR3 sequence: CASSLGLFYEQYF. The CDR3, as DNA: TGTGCCAGCAGCTTGGGCTTGTTCTACGAGCAGTACTTC.

V usage is TRBV29-1 and J usage is TRBJ2-3; 9 nucleotides align to TRBD2. Germline V gives CDR1 SQVTM, CDR2 ANQGSEA. This CDR3 has 20 residues. The V and J ends lost 1 base and 0 bases, in that order; junction bases with no gene match: 17. In DNA, the CDR3 is TGCAGCGTTGAAGGCCTCGCGGGGGGGGGTCGGTACTCTAGCACAGATACGCAGTATTTT. Its protein product is CSVEGLAGGGRYSSTDTQYF.

This clonotype came up many times. The V call is TRBV12-3 or TRBV12-4, the J call TRBJ1-1; D ambiguous. The length of the CDR3 is 12 residues. V was pared by 3 bases and J by 7 bases, with 9 bases between. The CDR3 DNA reads as TGTGCCAGCAGTTTCGGGCAGCTTGAAGCTTTCTTT. This codes for CASSFGQLEAFF.

This chain links TRBV19 with TRBJ2-2, with a weak D call TRBD1 (6 bases). With 7 bases removed from V and 6 bases from J, the gap between germline ends came to 12 bases. Germline CDR1 is LNHDA and CDR2 is SQIVND (reference sequence). The CDR3 runs to 13 residues. CDR3: CASNRQEAGELFF. The CDR3 DNA follows: TGTGCCAGTAATAGACAGGAGGCCGGGGAGCTGTTTTTT.